This TCR beta chain is from a study of blood T cell repertoires in COVID-19. In the study overall: Samples of COVID-19 (acute and convalescent) were obtained from the United States, Italy and Spain.

In this sample, this clone is large. Under the authors' procedure: The authors estimated nucleated cell counts from reference gene primer amplification. Method: immunoSEQ multiplex PCR; TCRdb's copy keeps in-frame clones and lacks some. V and J calls and clone size are as listed in that table; D and trimming were resolved from the DNA. Here the sample spans under 120,000 clones, 85% to 90% being singletons. V lost 5 bases, J lost 6 bases, and 17 bases lay in between. CDR1 is MNHEY, CDR2 SMNVEV, per germline (reference sequence). This CDR3 has 15 amino acids. Sequenced input: peripheral blood. The rearrangement joins TRBV27 to TRBJ1-5; TRBD1 might be the D (6 bases). The receptor comes from a woman older than 75 with acute or convalescent COVID-19. Here the CDR3 DNA reads TGTGCCAGCAGTATCAATACAGGGTCAGGTCAGCCCCAGCATTTT. Translation: CASSINTGSGQPQHF.